The clone carrying this T cell receptor beta chain was detected a few times. Its antigen is not known. Germline values: CDR1 SGHKS, CDR2 YYEKEE (reference sequence). V was clipped by 4 bases and J by 9 bases, with 23 bases between them. This CDR3 comprises 17 residues. CD25-based Treg depletion was applied to purified naive CD4+ T cells. Constant-region reverse primers amplified full-length variable regions, followed by semi-nested Nested Universal Primer A PCR. TCRdb processed the 5' RACE reads anew with MiXCR; each CDR3 protein has one entry. The top ten clones hold roughly 3% of a sample with 45,000 to 55,000 distinct CDR3 sequences, almost 25% of them seen once. Study-level findings and limits: Tumor memory CD4+ T cell TCR gene usage clustered with blood and lymph node memory CD4+ cells and lymph node naive CD4+ cells. Tumor Tregs overlapped most with tumor, then blood, naive CD4+ cells.

This clonotype originated in a female donor with breast cancer. Sequencing was carried out using tumor-infiltrating naive CD4+ T cells sorted from the breast tumor. Subset here: naive CD4+ T cells, CD4+CD45RA+CD25-. This rearrangement joins TRBV5-5 to TRBJ1-6; possible D gene TRBD1, 5 bases. CDR3 nucleotide sequence: TGTGCCAGCAGCAGGTCGGCCAGCCGGGGGGGTGGTTCACCCCTCCACTTT. Protein product: CASSRSASRGGGSPLHF.